This T cell receptor beta chain was identified during a study of T cell responses to AZD1222 COVID-19 vaccine. As regards this clone: Its specificity is unknown.

Overall study findings and caveats: Unmutated variant regions are reportedly the target of nearly half of TCRs that are spike-specific. It was only after the peak T cell response that any repertoires were sampled. Only a handful of AZD1222 recipients, more than five in all, had baseline seropositivity.

Clones were read by immunoSEQ multiplex PCR, and TCRdb kept only the in-frame ones, dropping some. Here the sample spans tens of thousands of clones, 90% being singletons. In germline, CDR1 is MNHEY, CDR2 SVGAGI. Deletions cut 8 bases from V and 0 bases from J, with 8 bases between. The CDR3 has 13 residues. This sequence was found in an adult who received the AZD1222 COVID-19 vaccine. The gene calls are TRBV6-5 and TRBJ1-5, with a weak D call TRBD1 (5 bases). The sequencing used peripheral blood, collected 28 days after the second AZD1222 dose. The CDR3 DNA reads TGTGCCAGCGGACAAGGTAGCAATCAGCCCCAGCATTTT. This translates into CASGQGSNQPQHF.